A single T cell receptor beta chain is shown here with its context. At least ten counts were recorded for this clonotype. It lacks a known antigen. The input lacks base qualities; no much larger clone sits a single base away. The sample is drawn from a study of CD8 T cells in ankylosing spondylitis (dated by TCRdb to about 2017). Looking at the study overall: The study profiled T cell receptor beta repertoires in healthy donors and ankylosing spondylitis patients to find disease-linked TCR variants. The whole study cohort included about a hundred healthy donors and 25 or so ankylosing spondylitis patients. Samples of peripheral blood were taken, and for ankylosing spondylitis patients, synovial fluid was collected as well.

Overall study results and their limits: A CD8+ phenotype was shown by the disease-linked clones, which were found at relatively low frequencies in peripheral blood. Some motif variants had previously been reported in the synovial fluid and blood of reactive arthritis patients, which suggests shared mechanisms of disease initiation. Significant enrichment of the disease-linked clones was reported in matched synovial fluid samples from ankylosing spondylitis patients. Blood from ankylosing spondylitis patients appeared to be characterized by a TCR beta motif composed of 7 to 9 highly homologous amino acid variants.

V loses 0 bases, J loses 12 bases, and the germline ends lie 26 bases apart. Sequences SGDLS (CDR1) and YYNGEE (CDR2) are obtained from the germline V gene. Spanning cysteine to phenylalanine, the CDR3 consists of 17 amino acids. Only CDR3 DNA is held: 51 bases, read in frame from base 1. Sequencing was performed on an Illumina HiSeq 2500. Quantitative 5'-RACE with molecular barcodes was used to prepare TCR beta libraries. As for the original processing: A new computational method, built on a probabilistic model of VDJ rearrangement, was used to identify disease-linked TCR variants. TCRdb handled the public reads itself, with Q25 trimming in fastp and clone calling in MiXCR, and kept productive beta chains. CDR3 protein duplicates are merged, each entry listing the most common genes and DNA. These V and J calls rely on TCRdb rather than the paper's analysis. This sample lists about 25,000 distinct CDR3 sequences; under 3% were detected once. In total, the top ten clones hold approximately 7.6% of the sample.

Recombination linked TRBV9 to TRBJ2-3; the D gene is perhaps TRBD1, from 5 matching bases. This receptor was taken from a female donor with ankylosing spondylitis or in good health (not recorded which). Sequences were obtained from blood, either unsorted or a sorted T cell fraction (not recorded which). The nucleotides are TGTGCCAGCAGCGTAGATCCAGGACACGGATCCGTGGTTAGTCAGTATTTT. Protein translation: CASSVDPGHGSVVSQYF.